The 22 T cell receptor beta chains below come from one sample, sequenced in a study of blood T cell repertoires in COVID-19. Only in-frame clones appear in the TCRdb table, and some are missing; sequencing was by immunoSEQ multiplex PCR. The table lists about 160,000 clones, around four fifths of them singletons, with about 3% in the top ten. Source material: peripheral blood. The receptor source for this set is a man in his 70s with acute or convalescent COVID-19.

This clone was seen just once. The chain joins TRBV28 to TRBJ1-3, with D perhaps TRBD1 (5 bases). The V and J ends lost 4 bases and 5 bases respectively, with 18 bases between them. This CDR3 is 16 amino acids long. CDR1 MDHEN and CDR2 SYDVKM come from the germline V gene. The CDR3 DNA sequence: TGTGCCAGCAGTTCTCCGGCAGGGTCCAATCGAAACACCATATATTTT. This sequence encodes CASSSPAGSNRNTIYF.

This rearrangement joins TRBV28 to TRBJ2-5; 13 nucleotides align to TRBD2. The germline gives CDR1 MDHEN, CDR2 SYDVKM. Trimming removed 5 bases from V and 6 bases from J; junction bases left unmatched: 18. The CDR3 spans 19 residues. The DNA for the CDR3 is TGTGCCAGCAGTCCCCGAACCAGTGGATGGACTAGCGGGAGTCAGACCCAGTACTTC. Its translation: CASSPRTSGWTSGSQTQYF. Drawing the rest from reference TRBV28 and TRBJ2-5, the complete variable domain is DVKVTQSSRYLVKRTGEKVFLECVQDMDHENMFWYRQDPGLGLRLIYFSYDVKMKEKGDIPEGYSVSREKKERFSLILESASTNQTSMYLCASSPRTSGWTSGSQTQYFGPGTRLLVL.

Concerning this clone itself: The sample holds other DNA sequences that translate to the same CDR3. The J gene is TRBJ1-2, the V gene TRBV19, with TRBD1 matching 10 bases. Per the germline V gene, CDR1 is LNHDA and CDR2 is SQIVND (reference sequence). CDR3 length: 14 residues. V lost 3 bases to trimming and J lost 4 bases; unmatched junction nucleotides: 2. For the CDR3, the DNA is TGTGCCAGTAGTATGGGACAGGGGCCCTATGGCTACACCTTC. Translated: CASSMGQGPYGYTF.

The genes are TRBV10-3 and TRBJ2-1; possible D gene TRBD2, 5 bases. The CDR3 has 14 residues. CDR1 ENHRY and CDR2 SYGVKD come from the germline V gene. Trimming shortened V by 4 bases and J by 6 bases, and 13 bases separated the two germline ends. This chain's CDR3 is CAISATQGSNEQFF. For the CDR3, the DNA is TGTGCCATCAGTGCGACACAAGGGAGCAATGAGCAGTTCTTC.

The chain links TRBV11-3 to TRBJ2-3, with D tentatively TRBD2 (5 bases). Trimming shortened V by 4 bases and J by 2 bases, and 16 bases separated the two germline ends. There are 16 residues in the CDR3. The germline V gene encodes CDR1 SGHNT and CDR2 YENEEA. This chain's CDR3 is CASSSQPNSVTDTQYF. The CDR3, as DNA: TGTGCCAGCAGCTCCCAACCCAATAGCGTCACAGATACGCAGTATTTT.

This sequence joins TRBV19 and TRBJ1-2; tentatively, D is TRBD1 (5 bases). Germline CDR1 and CDR2: LNHDA and SQIVND (reference sequence). This CDR3 spans 13 amino acids. Trimming removed 3 bases from V and 3 bases from J, with 8 bases in between. CDR3 sequence: CASSIQGDYGYTF. The CDR3 region has the DNA TGTGCCAGTAGTATCCAGGGTGACTATGGCTACACCTTC.

The rearrangement joins TRBV18 to TRBJ1-3; D may be TRBD1 (6 bases). This CDR3 has 14 amino acids. The germline V gene has CDR1 KGHSH and CDR2 LQKENI. The V end lost 6 bases, the J end lost 1 base, and 10 bases lay between the germline ends. The CDR3, as DNA: TGTGCCAGCTCGCCTAGGGGGTCTGGAAACACCATATATTTT. This translates into CASSPRGSGNTIYF.

The chain links TRBV5-1 to TRBJ2-1; D ambiguous. The CDR3 length is 14 residues. Per germline, CDR1 SGHRS and CDR2 YFSETQ. With 2 bases removed from V and 8 bases from J, the gap between germline ends came to 14 bases. The CDR3 bases are TGCGCCAGCAGCTTTGTCTCCTCCCAGGATGAGCAGTTCTTC. Encoded protein: CASSFVSSQDEQFF.

This clone was found once. The rearrangement joins TRBV6-5 to TRBJ2-5; no reliable D call. The CDR3 runs 14 residues. The V end was cut by 5 bases, the J end by 3 bases, with 13 bases between. CDR1 and CDR2 from the germline V gene are MNHEY and SVGAGI. Here the CDR3 DNA reads TGTGCCAGCAGTCGAGACTGGGTGGAAGAGACCCAGTACTTC. Its protein is CASSRDWVEETQYF.

The gene calls are TRBV5-4 and TRBJ1-2; 8 bases line up with TRBD1. V shed 1 base, J shed 5 bases, and the junction held 7 bases outside the gene matches. The CDR3 covers 15 residues. CDR1 is SGHNT and CDR2 is YYREEE in the germline V gene (reference sequence). The CDR3 sequence: CASSLLTGATYGYTF. The CDR3 DNA is TGTGCCAGCAGCTTGCTGACAGGGGCGACATATGGCTACACCTTC.

The chain uses TRBV5-5 and TRBJ2-7; no reliable D call. Trimming removed 5 bases at V and 1 base at J, with 4 bases between. There are 11 residues in the CDR3. Germline V gives CDR1 SGHKS, CDR2 YYEKEE (reference sequence). Written as DNA, the CDR3 is TGTGCCAGCAGTTATTCCTACGAGCAGTACTTC. Translated: CASSYSYEQYF.

V gene TRBV5-4 combines with J gene TRBJ2-3; 9 positions match TRBD2. The germline CDR1 and CDR2 sequences are SGHNT and YYREEE (reference sequence). V trimming: 4 bases; J trimming: 5 bases; junction bases outside the gene matches: 11. The length of the CDR3 is 16 residues. Written as DNA, the CDR3 is TGTGCCAGCAGCACGGGGGCGCTAGCGGGAATAGATACGCAGTATTTT. This codes for CASSTGALAGIDTQYF. The variable domain in full, with the rest retrieved from reference TRBV5-4 and TRBJ2-3, is ETGVTQSPTHLIKTRGQQVTLRCSSQSGHNTVSWYQQALGQGPQFIFQYYREEENGRGNFPPRFSGLQFPNYSSELNVNALELDDSALYLCASSTGALAGIDTQYFGPGTRLTVL.

This chain uses TRBV12-3 or TRBV12-4 with TRBJ1-3; no firm D call. The CDR3 sequence is 12 residues long. V lost 8 bases to trimming and J lost 0 bases, with 5 bases between them. The CDR3 loop is CASALSGNTIYF. As DNA, the CDR3 is TGTGCCAGCGCGCTCTCTGGAAACACCATATATTTT.

V gene TRBV4-1 combines with J gene TRBJ2-7; 8 nucleotides agree with TRBD1. The CDR3 extends over 15 amino acids. V lost 0 bases to trimming and J lost 4 bases; unmatched junction nucleotides: 5. Germline CDR1 and CDR2: MGHRA and YSYEKL. DNA for the CDR3: TGCGCCAGCAGCCAAGATGGGACAGGTATTTACGAGCAGTACTTC. Its translation: CASSQDGTGIYEQYF.

The chain uses TRBV29-1 and TRBJ1-2; D remains ambiguous. The germline V gene encodes CDR1 SQVTM and CDR2 ANQGSEA. The CDR3 consists of 11 residues. With 6 bases removed from V and 4 bases from J, the gap between germline ends came to 9 bases. The CDR3 bases are TGCAGCGTCCACGGGAGCTATGGCTACACCTTC. Its translation: CSVHGSYGYTF.

The chain combines TRBV7-8 with TRBJ2-7, with 8 bases fitting TRBD2. This CDR3 has 14 amino acids. Germline V gene sequence: CDR1 SGHVS, CDR2 FQNEAQ. The V segment lost 4 bases and the J segment 7 bases; nucleotides outside the gene matches: 9. The CDR3: CASSSSGGGWEQYF. CDR3 coding DNA: TGTGCCAGCAGCTCGTCCGGGGGGGGCTGGGAGCAGTACTTC.

The V gene is TRBV6-4, the J gene TRBJ2-3; 10 bases match TRBD2. The CDR3 is made up of 15 amino acids. V was clipped by 6 bases and J by 6 bases; unmatched bases: 9. Germline-derived CDR1 and CDR2 are MRHNA and SNTAGT. CDR3 bases: TGTGCCAGCAGCGGATTAGCGGGGGGCTTGGATACGCAGTATTTT. It yields the protein CASSGLAGGLDTQYF.

The chain employs TRBV4-3 and TRBJ2-3; 15 bases are a match to TRBD2. The germline V gene has CDR1 LGHNA and CDR2 YSLEER. The CDR3 loop spans 19 amino acids. J gave up 3 bases and V 2 bases, and 9 bases lay outside the gene matches. DNA for the CDR3: TGCGCCAGCAGCCAACAGTCCGGGACTAGCGGGGGGAGGACAGATACGCAGTATTTT. It translates to CASSQQSGTSGGRTDTQYF.

This clone was counted between two and nine times. CDR3 coding DNA: TGTGCCAGCAGCTTATTCCAGGCGAACACCGGGGAGCTGTTTTTT. It specifies CASSLFQANTGELFF. V is TRBV11-2 and J is TRBJ2-2; D remains unclear. The CDR3 spans 15 residues. With 2 bases removed from V and 0 bases from J, the gap between germline ends came to 7 bases. CDR1 and CDR2 from the germline V gene are SGHAT and FQNNGV.

This chain links TRBV28 with TRBJ2-7; 11 bases agree with TRBD1. Germline CDR1 MDHEN, CDR2 SYDVKM. The CDR3 is made up of 14 amino acids. With V trimmed by 5 bases and J by 6 bases, 6 bases remained unmatched. In nucleotides, the CDR3 is TGTGCCAGCAGTCGACCGGGACAGGGGGGCGAGCAGTACTTC. This encodes CASSRPGQGGEQYF.

The rearrangement uses TRBV5-6 and TRBJ1-4, with 8 bases lining up with TRBD1. The germline V gene encodes CDR1 SGHDT and CDR2 YYEEEE. There are 14 residues in the CDR3. V lost 4 bases, J lost 4 bases, and 3 bases stayed unmatched. DNA of the CDR3: TGTGCCAGCAGCCGACAGGGGATTAATGAAAAACTGTTTTTT. Protein product: CASSRQGINEKLFF.

This clone was seen a few times. The genes are TRBV27 and TRBJ1-5; possibly TRBD1 for D (5 bases). The CDR3 has 17 residues. Germline values: CDR1 MNHEY, CDR2 SMNVEV (reference sequence). V dropped 5 bases and J dropped 2 bases, with 19 bases sitting between them. The CDR3 sequence: CASSLIQGIGGNQPQHF. The CDR3 coding sequence is TGTGCCAGCAGTCTCATTCAGGGAATAGGGGGCAATCAGCCCCAGCATTTT.